This T cell receptor beta chain was recovered during a study of blood T cell repertoires in COVID-19. Original methodology: Estimated nucleated cell counts came from reference gene primer amplification. Generated by immunoSEQ multiplex PCR, the TCRdb table keeps only in-frame clones and is missing some. V, J and clone size are taken as reported in that table, and D and trimming were inferred from the DNA itself. The data hold approximately 140,000 clones, with approximately 88% observed a single time. Per germline, CDR1 MGHRA and CDR2 YSYEKL. The ends were cut back, 1 base at V and 0 bases at J, with 13 bases in the middle. This CDR3 is 18 amino acids long.

The clonotype was recovered from an older man with acute or convalescent COVID-19. The chain has TRBV4-1 and TRBJ2-6; no firm D call. The sequenced sample consisted of peripheral blood. The CDR3 protein is CASSQGPGRSSGANVLTF. The CDR3 coding sequence is TGCGCCAGCAGCCAAGGTCCGGGTAGGAGCTCTGGGGCCAACGTCCTGACTTTC.